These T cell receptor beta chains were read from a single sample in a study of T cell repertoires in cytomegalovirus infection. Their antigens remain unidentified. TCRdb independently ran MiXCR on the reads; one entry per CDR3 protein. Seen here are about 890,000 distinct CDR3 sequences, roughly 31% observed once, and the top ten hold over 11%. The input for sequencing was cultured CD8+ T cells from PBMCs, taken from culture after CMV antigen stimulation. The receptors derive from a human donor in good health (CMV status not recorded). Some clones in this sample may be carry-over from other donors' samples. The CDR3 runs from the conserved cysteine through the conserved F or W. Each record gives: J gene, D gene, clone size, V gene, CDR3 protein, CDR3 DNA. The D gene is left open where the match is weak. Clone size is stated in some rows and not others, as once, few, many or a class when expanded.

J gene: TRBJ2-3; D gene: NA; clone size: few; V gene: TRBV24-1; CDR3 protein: CATSDRTDHTDTQYF; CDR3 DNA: TGTGCCACCAGTGACCGGACAGACCACACAGATACGCAGTATTTT
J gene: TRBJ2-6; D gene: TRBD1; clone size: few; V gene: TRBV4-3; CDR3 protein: CASSQVGTGYSGANVLTF; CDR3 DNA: TGCGCCAGCAGCCAAGTGGGGACAGGTTACTCTGGGGCCAACGTCCTGACTTTC
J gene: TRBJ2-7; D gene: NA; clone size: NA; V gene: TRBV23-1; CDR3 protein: CASTRQAHSYEQYF; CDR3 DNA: TGCGCCAGCACCAGACAGGCGCACTCCTACGAGCAGTACTTC
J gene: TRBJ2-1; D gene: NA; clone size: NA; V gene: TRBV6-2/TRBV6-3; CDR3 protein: CASSYVRGNNEQFF; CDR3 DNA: TGTGCCAGCAGTTACGTCAGAGGGAACAATGAGCAGTTCTTC
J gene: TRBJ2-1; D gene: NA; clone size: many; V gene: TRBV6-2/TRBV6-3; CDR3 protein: CASSYWGPGQGSSYNEQFF; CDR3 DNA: TGTGCCAGCAGTTACTGGGGGCCAGGGCAGGGGAGCTCCTACAATGAGCAGTTCTTC
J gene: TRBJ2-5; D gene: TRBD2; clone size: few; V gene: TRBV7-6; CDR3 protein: CASSLATPGTSGRETQYF; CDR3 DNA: TGTGCCAGCAGCTTAGCGACACCCGGGACTAGCGGTCGAGAGACCCAGTACTTC
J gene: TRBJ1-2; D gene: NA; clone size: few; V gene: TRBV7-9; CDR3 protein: CASEDLQAGLINYGYTF; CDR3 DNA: TGTGCCAGCGAGGACCTCCAAGCAGGGTTAATTAACTATGGCTACACCTTC
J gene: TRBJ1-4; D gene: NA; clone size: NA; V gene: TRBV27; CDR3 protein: CASSRKGETNEKLFF; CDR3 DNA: TGTGCCAGCAGTCGCAAGGGGGAAACTAATGAAAAACTGTTTTTT
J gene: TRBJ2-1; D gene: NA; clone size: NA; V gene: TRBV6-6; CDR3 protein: CASVNSIDQFF; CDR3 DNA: TGTGCCAGCGTAAATAGCATCGATCAGTTCTTC
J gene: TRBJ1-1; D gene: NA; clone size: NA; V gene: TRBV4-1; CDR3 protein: CASSQNRELSGAFF; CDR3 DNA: TGCGCCAGCAGCCAAAACAGGGAATTGAGTGGAGCTTTCTTT
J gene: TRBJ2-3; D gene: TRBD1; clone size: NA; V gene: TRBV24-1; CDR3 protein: CATSGAGGTRTDTQYF; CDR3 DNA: TGTGCCACCAGTGGTGCAGGGGGCACCCGCACAGATACGCAGTATTTT
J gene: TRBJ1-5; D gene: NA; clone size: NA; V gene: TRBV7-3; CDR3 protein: CASSPSMGNRPQHF; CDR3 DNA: TGTGCCAGCAGCCCTAGCATGGGGAATCGGCCCCAGCATTTT
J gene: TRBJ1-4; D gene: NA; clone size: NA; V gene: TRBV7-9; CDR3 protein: CASSPAGRLNEKLFF; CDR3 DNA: TGTGCCAGCAGCCCAGCGGGACGGCTTAATGAAAAACTGTTTTTT
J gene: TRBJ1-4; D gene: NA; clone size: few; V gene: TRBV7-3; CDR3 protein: CASSPNGGKNEKLFF; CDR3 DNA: TGTGCCAGCAGCCCAAACGGGGGAAAAAATGAAAAACTGTTTTTT
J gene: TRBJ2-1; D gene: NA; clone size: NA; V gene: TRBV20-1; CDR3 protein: CSARGSYNEQFF; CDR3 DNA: TGCAGTGCTAGAGGGTCCTACAATGAGCAGTTCTTC
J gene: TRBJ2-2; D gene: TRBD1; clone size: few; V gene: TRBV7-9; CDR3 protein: CASSPATGGHILNTGELFF; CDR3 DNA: TGTGCCAGCAGCCCAGCCACAGGGGGCCATATTTTGAACACCGGGGAGCTGTTTTTT
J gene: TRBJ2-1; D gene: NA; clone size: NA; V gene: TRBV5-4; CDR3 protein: CASEPEWGVSYNEQFF; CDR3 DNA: TGTGCCAGCGAACCCGAATGGGGGGTTTCGTACAATGAGCAGTTCTTC
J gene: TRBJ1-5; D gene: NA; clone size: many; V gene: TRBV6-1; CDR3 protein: CASSDSSNQVQHF; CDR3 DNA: TGTGCCAGCAGTGATAGCAGTAATCAGGTCCAGCATTTT
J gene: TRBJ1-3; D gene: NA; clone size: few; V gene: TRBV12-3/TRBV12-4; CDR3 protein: CASSFGYSGNTIYF; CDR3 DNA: TGTGCCAGCAGTTTTGGGTACTCTGGAAACACCATATATTTT
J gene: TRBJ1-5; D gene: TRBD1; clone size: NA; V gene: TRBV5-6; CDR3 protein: CASSSGTGVLPGYQPQHF; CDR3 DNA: TGTGCCAGCAGCTCCGGGACAGGGGTTCTACCCGGGTATCAGCCCCAGCATTTT
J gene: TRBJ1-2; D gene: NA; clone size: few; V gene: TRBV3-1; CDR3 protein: CASSQGPQVNYGYTF; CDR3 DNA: TGTGCCAGCAGCCAAGGCCCACAGGTCAACTATGGCTACACCTTC
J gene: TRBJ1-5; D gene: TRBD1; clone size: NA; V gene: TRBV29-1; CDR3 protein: CSVTTGGGQPQHF; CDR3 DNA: TGCAGCGTTACTACAGGGGGCGGACAGCCCCAGCATTTT
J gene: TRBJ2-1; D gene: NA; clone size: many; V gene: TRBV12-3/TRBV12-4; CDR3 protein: CASSSNSYNEQFF; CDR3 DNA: TGTGCCAGCAGCTCAAACAGCTACAATGAGCAGTTCTTC
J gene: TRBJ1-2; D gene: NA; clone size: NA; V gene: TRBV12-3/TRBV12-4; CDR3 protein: CASSFEARVNYGYTF; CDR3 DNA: TGTGCCAGCAGTTTCGAGGCCAGGGTTAACTATGGCTACACCTTC
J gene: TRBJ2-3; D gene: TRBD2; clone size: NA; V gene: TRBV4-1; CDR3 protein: CASSQALGLAESTDTQYF; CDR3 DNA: TGCGCCAGCAGCCAAGCCCTGGGACTAGCTGAAAGCACAGATACGCAGTATTTT
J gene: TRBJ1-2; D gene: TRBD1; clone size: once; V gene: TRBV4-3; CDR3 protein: CASSPTGMEGYTF; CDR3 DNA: TGCGCCAGCAGCCCGACAGGGATGGAGGGCTACACCTTC
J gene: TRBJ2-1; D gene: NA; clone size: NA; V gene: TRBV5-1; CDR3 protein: CASSSTSGAQFF; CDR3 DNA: TGCGCCAGCAGTTCAACCTCAGGGGCTCAGTTCTTC
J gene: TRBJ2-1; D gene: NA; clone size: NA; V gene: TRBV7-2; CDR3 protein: CASSRGVTLGNEQFF; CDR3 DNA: TGTGCCAGCAGCCGTGGCGTCACCTTGGGCAATGAGCAGTTCTTC